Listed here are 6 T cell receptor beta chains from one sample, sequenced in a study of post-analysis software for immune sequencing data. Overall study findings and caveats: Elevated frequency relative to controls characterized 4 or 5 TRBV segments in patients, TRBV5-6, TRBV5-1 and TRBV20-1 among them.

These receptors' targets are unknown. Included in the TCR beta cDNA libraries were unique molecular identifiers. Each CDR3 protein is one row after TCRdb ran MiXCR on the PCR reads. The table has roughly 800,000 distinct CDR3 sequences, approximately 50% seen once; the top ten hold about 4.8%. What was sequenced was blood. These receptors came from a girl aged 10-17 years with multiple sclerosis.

CDR3 in amino acids: CASSLTPGQGKSGRALNEQFF. The CDR3 bases are TGTGCCAGCTCACTAACGCCCGGACAGGGGAAAAGCGGGAGGGCCCTCAATGAGCAGTTCTTC. This sequence joins TRBV18 and TRBJ2-1; D is possibly TRBD2 (10 bases). This CDR3 has 21 residues. Per germline, CDR1 KGHSH and CDR2 LQKENI. Trimming stripped 4 bases from V and 6 bases from J, with 34 bases between. The variable domain in full, with the rest retrieved from reference TRBV18 and TRBJ2-1, is NAGVMQNPRHLVRRRGQEARLRCSPMKGHSHVYWYRQLPEEGLKFMVYLQKENIIDESGMPKERFSAEFPKEGPSILRIQQVVRGDSAAYFCASSLTPGQGKSGRALNEQFFGPGTRLTVL.

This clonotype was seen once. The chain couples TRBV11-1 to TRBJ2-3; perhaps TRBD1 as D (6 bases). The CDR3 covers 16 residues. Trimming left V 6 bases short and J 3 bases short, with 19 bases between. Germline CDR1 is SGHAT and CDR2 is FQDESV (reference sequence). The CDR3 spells CASRKRGIGKTDTQYF. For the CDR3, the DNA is TGTGCCAGCAGAAAAAGGGGGATCGGCAAAACAGATACGCAGTATTTT. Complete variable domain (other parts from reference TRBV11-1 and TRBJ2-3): EAEVAQSPRYKITEKSQAVAFWCDPISGHATLYWYRQILGQGPELLVQFQDESVVDDSQLPKDRFSAERLKGVDSTLKIQPAELGDSAMYLCASRKRGIGKTDTQYFGPGTRLTVL.

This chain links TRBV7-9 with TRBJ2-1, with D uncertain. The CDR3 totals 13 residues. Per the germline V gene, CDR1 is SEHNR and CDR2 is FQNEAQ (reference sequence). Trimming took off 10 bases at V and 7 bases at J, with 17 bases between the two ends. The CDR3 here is CAIQTTPENEQFF. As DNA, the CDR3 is TGTGCCATACAGACAACCCCAGAAAATGAGCAGTTCTTC.

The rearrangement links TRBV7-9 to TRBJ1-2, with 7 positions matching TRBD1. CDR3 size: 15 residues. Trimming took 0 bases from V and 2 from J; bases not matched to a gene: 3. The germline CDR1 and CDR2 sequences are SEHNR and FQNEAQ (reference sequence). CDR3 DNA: TGTGCCAGCAGCTTAGCGCCGACAGGGAACTATGGCTACACCTTC. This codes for CASSLAPTGNYGYTF.

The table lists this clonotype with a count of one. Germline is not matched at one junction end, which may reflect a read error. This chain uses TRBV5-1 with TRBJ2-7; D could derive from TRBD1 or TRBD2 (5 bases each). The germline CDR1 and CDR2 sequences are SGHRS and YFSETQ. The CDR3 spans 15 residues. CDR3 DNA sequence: TGCGCCGGCAGCTTACCGTGGGACGGTACCTACGAGCAGTACTTC. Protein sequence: CAGSLPWDGTYEQYF.

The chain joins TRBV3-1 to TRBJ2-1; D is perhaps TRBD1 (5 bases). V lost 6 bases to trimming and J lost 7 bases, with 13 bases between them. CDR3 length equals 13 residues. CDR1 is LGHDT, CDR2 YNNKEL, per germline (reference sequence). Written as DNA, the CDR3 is TGTGCCAGCAGAGTAGGGGCTGAGAATGAGCAGTTCTTC. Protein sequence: CASRVGAENEQFF.